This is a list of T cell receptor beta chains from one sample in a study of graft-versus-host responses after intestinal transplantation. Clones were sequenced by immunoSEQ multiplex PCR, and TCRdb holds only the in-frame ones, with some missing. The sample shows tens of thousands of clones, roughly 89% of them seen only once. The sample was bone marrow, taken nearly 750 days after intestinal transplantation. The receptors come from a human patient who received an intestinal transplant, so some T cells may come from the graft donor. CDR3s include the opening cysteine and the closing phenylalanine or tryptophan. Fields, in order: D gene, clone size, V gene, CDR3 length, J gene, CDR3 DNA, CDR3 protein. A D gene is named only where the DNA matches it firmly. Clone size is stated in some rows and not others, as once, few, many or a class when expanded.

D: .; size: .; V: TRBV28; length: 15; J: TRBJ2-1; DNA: TGTGCCAGCAGTCCCCGACTGGCAACCTACAATGAGCAGTTCTTC; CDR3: CASSPRLATYNEQFF
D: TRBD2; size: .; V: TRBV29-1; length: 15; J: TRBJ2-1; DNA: TGCAGCGTAGCGAGGCGACTAGCGGGAGTCAATGAGCAGTTCTTC; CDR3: CSVARRLAGVNEQFF
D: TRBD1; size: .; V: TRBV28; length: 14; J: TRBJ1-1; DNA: TGTGCCAGCAGTTTCAGGGGGCTTGCCACTGAAGCTTTCTTT; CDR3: CASSFRGLATEAFF
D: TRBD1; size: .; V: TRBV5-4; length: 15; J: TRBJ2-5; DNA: TGTGCCAGCAGTTCGACAGGGACCCCCCCGGAGACCCAGTACTTC; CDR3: CASSSTGTPPETQYF
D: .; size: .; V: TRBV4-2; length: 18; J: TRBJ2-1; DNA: TGTGCCAGCAGCCAAGAATTTCTTGGGCGGGGCCTCTACAATGAGCAGTTCTTC; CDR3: CASSQEFLGRGLYNEQFF
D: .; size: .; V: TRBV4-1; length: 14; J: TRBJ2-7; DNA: TGCGCCAGCAGCCAAGGTCAGGTAGACTACGAGCAGTACTTC; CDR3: CASSQGQVDYEQYF
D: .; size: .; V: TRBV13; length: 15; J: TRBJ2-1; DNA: TGTGCCAGCAGCTTAGGTACGCAGGGGTACAATGAGCAGTTCTTC; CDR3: CASSLGTQGYNEQFF
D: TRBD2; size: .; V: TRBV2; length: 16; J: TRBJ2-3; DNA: TGTGCCAGCAGTGAAGCGTTAGGCGGGAGATCAGATACGCAGTATTTT; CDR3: CASSEALGGRSDTQYF
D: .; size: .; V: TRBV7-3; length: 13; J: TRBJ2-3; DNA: TGTGCCAGCAGCTCTAGACAAACAGATACGCAGTATTTT; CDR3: CASSSRQTDTQYF
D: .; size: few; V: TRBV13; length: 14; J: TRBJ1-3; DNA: TGTGCCAGCAGCGTACAGCTGCATGGAAACACCATATATTTT; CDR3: CASSVQLHGNTIYF
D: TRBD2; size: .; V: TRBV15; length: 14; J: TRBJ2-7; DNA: TGTGCCACCAGGAATCGGGGGGAGGGAGGCCAGCAGTACTTC; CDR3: CATRNRGEGGQQYF
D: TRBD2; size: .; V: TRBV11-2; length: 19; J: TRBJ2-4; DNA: TGTGCCAGCAGCCAGGTTGGACTAGCGGAGTGGGGCTCCAAAAACATTCAGTACTTC; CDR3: CASSQVGLAEWGSKNIQYF
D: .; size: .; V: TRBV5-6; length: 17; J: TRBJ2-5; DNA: TGTGCCAGCAGCTTCTGGGCTAGTCGAGTTACCGTAGAGACCCAGTACTTC; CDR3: CASSFWASRVTVETQYF
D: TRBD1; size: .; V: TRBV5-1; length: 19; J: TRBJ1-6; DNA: TGCGCCAGCAGTCGCTCCGGACAGGGGACAGGGTCCTATAATTCACCCCTCCACTTT; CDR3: CASSRSGQGTGSYNSPLHF
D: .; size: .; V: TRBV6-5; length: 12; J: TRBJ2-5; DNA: TGTGCCAGCAGTTACTCGAAAGAGACCCAGTACTTC; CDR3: CASSYSKETQYF
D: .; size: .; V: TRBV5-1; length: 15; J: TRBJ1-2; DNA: TGCGCCAGCAGCTTGGCCGATAGTCCATTCAGCGGCTACACCTTC; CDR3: CASSLADSPFSGYTF
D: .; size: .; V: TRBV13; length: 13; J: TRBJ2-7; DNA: TGTGCCAGCAGCTCAGGACAATACTACGAGCAGTACTTC; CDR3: CASSSGQYYEQYF
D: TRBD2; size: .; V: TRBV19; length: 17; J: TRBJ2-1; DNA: TGTGCCAGTAGTTCCCTGGGGTTCCAACTAGCGGGAGCAGGGCAGTTCTTC; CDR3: CASSSLGFQLAGAGQFF
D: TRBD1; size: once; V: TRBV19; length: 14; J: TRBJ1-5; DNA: TGTGCCAGTAGTGCTAGACAGGGGAATCAGCCCCAGCATTTT; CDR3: CASSARQGNQPQHF
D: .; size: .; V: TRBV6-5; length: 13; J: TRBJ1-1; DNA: TGTGCCAGCAGTTACCGGGGAGGTGGGGGAGCTTTCTTT; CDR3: CASSYRGGGGAFF
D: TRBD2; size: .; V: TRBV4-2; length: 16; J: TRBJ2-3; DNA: TGTGCCAGCAGCCAAGGGACTAGCACTAAAACAGCTACGCAGTATTTT; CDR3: CASSQGTSTKTATQYF
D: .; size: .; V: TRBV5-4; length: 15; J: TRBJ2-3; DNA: TGTGCCAGCAGCCCGGACAGTTCTAGCACAGATACGCAGTATTTT; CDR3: CASSPDSSSTDTQYF
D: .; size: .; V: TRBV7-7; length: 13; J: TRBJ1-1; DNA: TGTGCCAGCAGCTCCTCCCCAGACACTGAAGCTTTCTTT; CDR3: CASSSSPDTEAFF
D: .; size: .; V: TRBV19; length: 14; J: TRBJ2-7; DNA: TGTGCCAGTAGTATAACCGACAGTATTTACGAGCAGTACTTC; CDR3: CASSITDSIYEQYF
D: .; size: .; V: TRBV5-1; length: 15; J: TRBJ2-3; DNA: TGCGCCAGCAGCTTGATTTCAACGAGCACAGATACGCAGTATTTT; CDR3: CASSLISTSTDTQYF
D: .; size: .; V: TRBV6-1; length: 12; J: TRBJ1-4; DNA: TGTGCCAGCGCAGGTGGGGGTGAAAAACTGTTTTTT; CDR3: CASAGGGEKLFF
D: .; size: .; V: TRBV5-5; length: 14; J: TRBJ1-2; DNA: TGTGCCAGCAGCTTGGAGGTGACAGTCTATGGCTACACCTTC; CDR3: CASSLEVTVYGYTF
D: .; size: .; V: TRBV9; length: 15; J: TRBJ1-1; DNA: TGTGCCAGCAGCGCGGGTGGAGGGTTCAACACTGAAGCTTTCTTT; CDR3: CASSAGGGFNTEAFF
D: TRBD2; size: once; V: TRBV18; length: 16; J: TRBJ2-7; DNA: TGTGCCAGCTCACCAAAGGGACTAGCGGAATTCTACGAGCAGTACTTC; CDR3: CASSPKGLAEFYEQYF
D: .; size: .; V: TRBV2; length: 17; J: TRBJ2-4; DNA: TGTGCCAGCAGTGACTCCGAGGGGACCCTAGCCAAAAACATTCAGTACTTC; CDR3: CASSDSEGTLAKNIQYF
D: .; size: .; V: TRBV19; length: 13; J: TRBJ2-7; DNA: TGTGCCAGTAGCTGGGACATTACCTACGAGCAGTACTTC; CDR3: CASSWDITYEQYF
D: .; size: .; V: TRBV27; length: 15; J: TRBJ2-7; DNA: TGTGCCAGCAGTCCCAGTTCAGGGAGCTCCTACGAGCAGTACTTC; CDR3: CASSPSSGSSYEQYF
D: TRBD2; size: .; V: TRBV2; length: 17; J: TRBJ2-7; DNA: TGTGCCAGCAGTGAAGCCTCCACATGGACTAGTACCTACGAGCAGTACTTC; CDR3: CASSEASTWTSTYEQYF
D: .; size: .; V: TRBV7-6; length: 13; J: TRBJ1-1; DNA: TGTGCCAGCAGTCTGGACTTTGGAACTGAAGCTTTCTTT; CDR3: CASSLDFGTEAFF
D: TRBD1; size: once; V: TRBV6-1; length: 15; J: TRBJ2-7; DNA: TGTGCCAGCAGCTGGGGACAGGGGGCCTCCTACGAGCAGTACTTC; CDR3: CASSWGQGASYEQYF
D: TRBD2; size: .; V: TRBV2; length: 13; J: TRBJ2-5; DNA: TGTGCCGGAAGCGGGGGGGCCATAGAGACCCAGTACTTC; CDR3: CAGSGGAIETQYF
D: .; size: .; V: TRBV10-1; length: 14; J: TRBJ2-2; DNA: TGCGCCAGCAGTGCCGGGGGAGTCACCGGGGAGCTGTTTTTT; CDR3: CASSAGGVTGELFF
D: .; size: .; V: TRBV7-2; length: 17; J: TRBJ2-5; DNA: TGTGCCACCGGGCCGGGGGGCTTTCAGGGTCAACAAGAGACCCAGTACTTC; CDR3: CATGPGGFQGQQETQYF
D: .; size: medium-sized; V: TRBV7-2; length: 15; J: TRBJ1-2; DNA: TGTGCCAGCACCCCATCCTACGGGACGGCAAATGGCTACACCTTC; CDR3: CASTPSYGTANGYTF
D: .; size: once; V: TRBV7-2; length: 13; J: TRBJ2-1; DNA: TGTGCCAGCAGTTCGACTAGCTACAATGAGCAGTTCTTC; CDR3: CASSSTSYNEQFF
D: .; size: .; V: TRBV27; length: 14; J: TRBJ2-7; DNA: TGTGCCAGCAGTTCCTCAGGTTTCTCCTACGAGCAGTACTTC; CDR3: CASSSSGFSYEQYF
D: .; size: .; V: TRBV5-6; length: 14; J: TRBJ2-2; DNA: TGTGCCAGCAGCGCGCGACAGATTACCGGGGAGCTGTTTTTT; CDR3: CASSARQITGELFF
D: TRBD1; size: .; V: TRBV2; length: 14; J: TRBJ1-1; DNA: TGTGCCAGCAGCGTACAGGGGGGGAACACTGAAGCTTTCTTT; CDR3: CASSVQGGNTEAFF
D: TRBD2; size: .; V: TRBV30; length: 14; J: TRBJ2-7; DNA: TGTGCCTGGGACCCGGGACTAAGCTCCTACGAGCAGTACTTC; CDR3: CAWDPGLSSYEQYF
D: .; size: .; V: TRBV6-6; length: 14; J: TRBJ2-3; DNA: TGTGCCAGCAGTTATGGCGTTAGCACAGATACGCAGTATTTT; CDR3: CASSYGVSTDTQYF
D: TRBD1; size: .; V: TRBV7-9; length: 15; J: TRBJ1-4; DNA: TGTGCCAGCAGCTTAGCTGGGACAGCCAAGGAAAAACTGTTTTTT; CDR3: CASSLAGTAKEKLFF
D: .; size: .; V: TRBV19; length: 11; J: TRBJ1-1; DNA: TGTGCCAGTAGTGGGGGGCTAGGAGCTTTCTTT; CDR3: CASSGGLGAFF